This TCR beta chain appears in the sequencing data of a study of shared clonotypes between healthy human individuals. Looking at the study overall: With ages of 18 to 49, the donors were two women and a few men. The study, taken as a whole, reports: Memory subsets generally showed smaller estimated richness than naive subsets did. It was the non-shared clonotypes that had lower generation probabilities than clonotypes shared by all four donors.

Concerning this clone: Its antigen remains unknown.

About 30,000 T cell genomes (approximately 0.2 ug DNA) went into each sorted-subset replicate. The assay was immunoSEQ multiplex PCR, and TCRdb's table has in-frame clones only and misses some. This table has about 670,000 clones, roughly 78% appearing once. The germline V and J ends were trimmed by 4 bases and 3 bases, with 15 bases remaining between them. Germline V gene data show CDR1 as MNHEY and CDR2 as SVGAGI. This CDR3 has 15 amino acids. This TCR came from a woman in her 30s in good health. The chain uses TRBV6-5 and TRBJ2-5; TRBD2 might be the D (6 bases). The sequenced sample consisted of memory CD4+ T cells sorted from blood. Subset meaning: CD45RA-negative fraction. Here the CDR3 reads CASSLYIADKETQYF. CDR3 nucleotide sequence: TGTGCCAGCAGTTTATATATAGCGGATAAAGAGACCCAGTACTTC.